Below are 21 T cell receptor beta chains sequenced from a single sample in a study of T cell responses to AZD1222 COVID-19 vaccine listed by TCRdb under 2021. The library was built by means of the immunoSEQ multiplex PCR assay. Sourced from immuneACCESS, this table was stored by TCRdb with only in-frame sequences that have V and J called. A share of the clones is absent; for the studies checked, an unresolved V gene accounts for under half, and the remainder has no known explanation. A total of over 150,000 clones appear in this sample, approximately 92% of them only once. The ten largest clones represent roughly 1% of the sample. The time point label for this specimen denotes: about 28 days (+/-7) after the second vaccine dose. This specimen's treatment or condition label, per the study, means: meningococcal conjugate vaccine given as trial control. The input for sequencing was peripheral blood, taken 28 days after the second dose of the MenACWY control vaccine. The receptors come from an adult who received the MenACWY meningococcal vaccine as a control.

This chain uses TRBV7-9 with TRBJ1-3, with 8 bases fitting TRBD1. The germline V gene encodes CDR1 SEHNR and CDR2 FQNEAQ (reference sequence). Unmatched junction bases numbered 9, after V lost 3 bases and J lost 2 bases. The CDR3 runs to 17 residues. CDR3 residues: CASSFNQGAITGNTIYF. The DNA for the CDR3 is TGTGCCAGCAGCTTCAACCAGGGGGCGATAACTGGAAACACCATATATTTT.

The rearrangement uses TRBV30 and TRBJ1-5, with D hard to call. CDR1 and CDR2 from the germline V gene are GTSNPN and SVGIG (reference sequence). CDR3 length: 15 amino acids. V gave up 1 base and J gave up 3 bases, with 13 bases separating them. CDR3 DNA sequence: TGTGCCTGGAGTGAGGGCAGCGCCTTCAATCAGCCCCAGCATTTT. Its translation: CAWSEGSAFNQPQHF.

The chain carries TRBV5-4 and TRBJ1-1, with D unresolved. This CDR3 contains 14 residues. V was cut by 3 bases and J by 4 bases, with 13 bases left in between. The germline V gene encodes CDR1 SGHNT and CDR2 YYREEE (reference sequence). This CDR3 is CASSYARRGTEAFF. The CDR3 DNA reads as TGTGCCAGCAGCTATGCACGTCGTGGCACTGAAGCTTTCTTT.

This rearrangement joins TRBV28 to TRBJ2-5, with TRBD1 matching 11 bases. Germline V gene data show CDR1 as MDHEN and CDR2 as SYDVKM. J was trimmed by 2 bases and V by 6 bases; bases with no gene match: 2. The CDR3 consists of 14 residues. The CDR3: CASRGTGGQETQYF. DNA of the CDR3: TGTGCCAGCAGAGGGACAGGGGGTCAAGAGACCCAGTACTTC. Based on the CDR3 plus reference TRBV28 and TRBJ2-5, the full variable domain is DVKVTQSSRYLVKRTGEKVFLECVQDMDHENMFWYRQDPGLGLRLIYFSYDVKMKEKGDIPEGYSVSREKKERFSLILESASTNQTSMYLCASRGTGGQETQYFGPGTRLLVL.

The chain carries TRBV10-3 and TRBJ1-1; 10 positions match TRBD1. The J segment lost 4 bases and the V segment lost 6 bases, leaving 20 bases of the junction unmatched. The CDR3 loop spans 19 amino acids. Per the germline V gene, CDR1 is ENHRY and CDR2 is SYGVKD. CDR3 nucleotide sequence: TGTGCCATCAGGGGGACAGGGGCGGCCAACCCAAAAGTTGGCACTGAAGCTTTCTTT. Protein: CAIRGTGAANPKVGTEAFF.

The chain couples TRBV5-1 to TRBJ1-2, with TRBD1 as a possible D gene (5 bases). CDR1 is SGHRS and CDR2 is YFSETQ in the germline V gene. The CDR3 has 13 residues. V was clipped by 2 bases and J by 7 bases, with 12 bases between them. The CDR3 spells CASSLNRGFGYTF. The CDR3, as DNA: TGCGCCAGCAGCTTAAATAGGGGATTTGGCTACACCTTC.

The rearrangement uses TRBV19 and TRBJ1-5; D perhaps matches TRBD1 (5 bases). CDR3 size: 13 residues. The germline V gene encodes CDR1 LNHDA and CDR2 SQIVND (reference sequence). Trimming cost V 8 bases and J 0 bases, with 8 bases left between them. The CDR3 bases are TGTGCCAGTGCAGGGTATAGCAATCAGCCCCAGCATTTT. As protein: CASAGYSNQPQHF.

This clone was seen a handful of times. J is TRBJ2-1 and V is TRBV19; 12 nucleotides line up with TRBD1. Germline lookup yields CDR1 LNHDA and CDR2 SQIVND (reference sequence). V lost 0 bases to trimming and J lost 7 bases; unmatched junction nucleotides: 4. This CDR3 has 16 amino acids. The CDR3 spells CASSIEGQGALNEQFF. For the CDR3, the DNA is TGTGCCAGTAGTATAGAGGGACAGGGGGCCCTGAATGAGCAGTTCTTC.

The CDR3 DNA reads TGTGCCAGCAGTGAAGACTCGGGACCCAATCAGCCCCAGCATTTT. Residues: CASSEDSGPNQPQHF. The chain links TRBV6-1 to TRBJ1-5; weak D call: TRBD1 (5 bases). V was pared by 1 base and J by 3 bases, with 10 bases between. The CDR3 is 15 amino acids. The V gene's germline CDR1 is MNHNS and CDR2 SASEGT.

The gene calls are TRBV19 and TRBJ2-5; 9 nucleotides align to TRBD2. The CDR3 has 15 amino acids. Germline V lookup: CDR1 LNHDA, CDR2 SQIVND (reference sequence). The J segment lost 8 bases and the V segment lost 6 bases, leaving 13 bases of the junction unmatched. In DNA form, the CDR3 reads TGTGCCAGTAGCCCCGTTGATAGCGGGGGTACAACCCAGTACTTC. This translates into CASSPVDSGGTTQYF.

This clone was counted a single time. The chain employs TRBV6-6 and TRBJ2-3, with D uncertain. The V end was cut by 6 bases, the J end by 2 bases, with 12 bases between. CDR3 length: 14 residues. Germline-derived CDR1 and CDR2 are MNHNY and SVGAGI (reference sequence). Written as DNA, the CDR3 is TGTGCCAGCAGACAGACACGGCTCACAGATACGCAGTATTTT. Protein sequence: CASRQTRLTDTQYF.

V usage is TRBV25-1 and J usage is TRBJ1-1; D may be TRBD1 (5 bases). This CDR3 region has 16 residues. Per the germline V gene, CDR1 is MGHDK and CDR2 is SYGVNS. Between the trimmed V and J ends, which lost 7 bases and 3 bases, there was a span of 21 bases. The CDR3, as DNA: TGTGCCAGCACCCCTCCAAGGGCAGGGAAAGACACTGAAGCTTTCTTT. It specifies CASTPPRAGKDTEAFF.

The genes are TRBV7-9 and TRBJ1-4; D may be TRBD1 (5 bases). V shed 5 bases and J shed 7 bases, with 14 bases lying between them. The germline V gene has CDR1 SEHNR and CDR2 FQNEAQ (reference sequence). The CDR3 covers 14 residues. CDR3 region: CASSEMGRSEKLFF. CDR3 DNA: TGTGCCAGCAGCGAAATGGGACGATCTGAAAAACTGTTTTTT. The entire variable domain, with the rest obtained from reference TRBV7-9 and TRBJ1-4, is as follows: DTGVSQNPRHKITKRGQNVTFRCDPISEHNRLYWYRQTLGQGPEFLTYFQNEAQLEKSRLLSDRFSAERPKGSFSTLEIQRTEQGDSAMYLCASSEMGRSEKLFFGSGTQLSVL.

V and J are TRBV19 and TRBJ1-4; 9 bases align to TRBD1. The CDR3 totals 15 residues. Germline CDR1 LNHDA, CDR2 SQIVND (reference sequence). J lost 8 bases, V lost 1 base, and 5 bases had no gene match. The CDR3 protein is CASSIAGTGKEKLFF. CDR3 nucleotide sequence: TGTGCCAGTAGTATAGCTGGGACAGGGAAGGAAAAACTGTTTTTT.

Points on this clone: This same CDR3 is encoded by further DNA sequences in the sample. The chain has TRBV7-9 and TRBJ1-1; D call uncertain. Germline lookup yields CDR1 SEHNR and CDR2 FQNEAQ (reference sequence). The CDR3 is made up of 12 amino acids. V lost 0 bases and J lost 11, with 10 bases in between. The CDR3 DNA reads TGTGCCAGCAGCTTAGCAGGAACGGAGGCTTTCTTT. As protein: CASSLAGTEAFF.

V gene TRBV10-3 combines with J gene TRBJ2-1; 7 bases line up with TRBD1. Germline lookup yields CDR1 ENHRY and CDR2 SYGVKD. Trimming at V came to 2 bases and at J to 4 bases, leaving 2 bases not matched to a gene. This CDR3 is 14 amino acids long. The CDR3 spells CAISEGDRYNEQFF. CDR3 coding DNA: TGTGCCATCAGTGAGGGGGACAGATACAATGAGCAGTTCTTC.

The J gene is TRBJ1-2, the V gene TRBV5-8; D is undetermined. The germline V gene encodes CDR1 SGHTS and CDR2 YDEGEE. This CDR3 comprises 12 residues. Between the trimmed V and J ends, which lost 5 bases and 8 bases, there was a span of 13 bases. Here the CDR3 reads CASSPEVRGYTF. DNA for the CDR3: TGTGCCAGCAGTCCCGAAGTTAGGGGCTACACCTTC. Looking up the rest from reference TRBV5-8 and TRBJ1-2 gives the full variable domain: EAGVTQSPTHLIKTRGQQATLRCSPISGHTSVYWYQQALGLGLQFLLWYDEGEERNRGNFPPRFSGRQFPNYSSELNVNALELEDSALYLCASSPEVRGYTFGSGTRLTVV.

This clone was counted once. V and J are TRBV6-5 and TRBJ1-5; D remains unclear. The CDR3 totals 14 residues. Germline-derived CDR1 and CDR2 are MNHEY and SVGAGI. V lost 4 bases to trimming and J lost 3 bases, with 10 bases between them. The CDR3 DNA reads TGTGCCAGCAGTTCCCACGGGGTCAATCAGCCCCAGCATTTT. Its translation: CASSSHGVNQPQHF.

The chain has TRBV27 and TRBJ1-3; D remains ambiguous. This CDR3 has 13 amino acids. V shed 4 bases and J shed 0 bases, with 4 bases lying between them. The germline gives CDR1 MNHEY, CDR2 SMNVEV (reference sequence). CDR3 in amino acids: CASSSPSGNTIYF. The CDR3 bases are TGTGCCAGCAGTTCCCCCTCTGGAAACACCATATATTTT.

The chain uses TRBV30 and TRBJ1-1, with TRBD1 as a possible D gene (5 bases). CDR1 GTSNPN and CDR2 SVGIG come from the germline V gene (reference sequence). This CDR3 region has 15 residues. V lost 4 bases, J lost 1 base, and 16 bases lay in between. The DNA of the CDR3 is TGTGCCTGGACCACCCCGGGACGGCCGAACACTGAAGCTTTCTTT. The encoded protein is CAWTTPGRPNTEAFF.

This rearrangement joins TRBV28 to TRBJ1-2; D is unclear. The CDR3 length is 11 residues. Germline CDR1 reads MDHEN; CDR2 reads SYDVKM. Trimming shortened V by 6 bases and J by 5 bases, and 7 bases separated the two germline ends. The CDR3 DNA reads TGTGCCAGCAGGAGCATATATGGCTACACCTTC. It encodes CASRSIYGYTF.